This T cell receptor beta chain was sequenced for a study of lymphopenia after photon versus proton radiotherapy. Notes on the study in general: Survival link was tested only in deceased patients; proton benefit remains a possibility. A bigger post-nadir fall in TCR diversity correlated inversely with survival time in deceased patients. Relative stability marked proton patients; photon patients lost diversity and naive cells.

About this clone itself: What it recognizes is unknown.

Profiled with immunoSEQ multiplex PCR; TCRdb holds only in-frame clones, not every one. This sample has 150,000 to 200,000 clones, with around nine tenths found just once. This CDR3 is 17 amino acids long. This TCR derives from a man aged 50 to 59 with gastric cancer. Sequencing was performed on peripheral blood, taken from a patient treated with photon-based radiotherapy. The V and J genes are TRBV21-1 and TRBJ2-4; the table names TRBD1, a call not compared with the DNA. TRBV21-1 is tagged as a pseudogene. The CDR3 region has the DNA TGTGCCAGCAGCTCTCCGATGCCCTACAGGGTTAGGGACATTCAGTACTTC. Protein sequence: CASSSPMPYRVRDIQYF.